Included here is one T cell receptor beta chain sequence, with context. This specimen comes from a study of blood T cell repertoires in COVID-19. Overall study: Spain, Italy and the United States supplied samples that represented acute and convalescent COVID-19. In each case, the material was cDNA or gDNA derived from T cells, B-cell-depleted T cells, or PBMCs.

Germline values: CDR1 SGHVS, CDR2 FQNEAQ. This CDR3 is 15 amino acids long. The V and J ends lost 5 bases and 0 bases respectively, with 11 bases between them. Per the authors' pipeline: Estimates of nucleated cell counts were drawn from the amplification of reference gene primers. Profiling relied on immunoSEQ multiplex PCR, and the TCRdb table lists in-frame clones only, not all of them. The V and J calls and clone size are taken from that table; D and trimming were inferred from the DNA. The table records over 130,000 clones, 76% of them present only once. This chain joins TRBV7-8 and TRBJ1-5; D possibly corresponds to TRBD1 (5 bases). The origin of this receptor is a woman of 80 years or more with active or convalescent COVID-19. The sample consisted of peripheral blood. In nucleotides, the CDR3 is TGTGCCAGCAGCCAGGGACTTCTTAGCAATCAGCCCCAGCATTTT. This encodes CASSQGLLSNQPQHF. Variable domain in full (rest from reference TRBV7-8 and TRBJ1-5): GAGVSQSPRYKVAKRGQDVALRCDPISGHVSLFWYQQALGQGPEFLTYFQNEAQLDKSGLPSDRFFAERPEGSVSTLKIQRTQQEDSAVYLCASSQGLLSNQPQHFGDGTRLSIL.